The next 20 T cell receptor beta chains were all read from a single sample in a study of OX40 agonist ivuxolimab in advanced cancers. Profiled with immunoSEQ multiplex PCR; TCRdb holds only in-frame clones, not every one. The sample holds tens of thousands of clones, approximately 90% seen once. The material was CD4+ or CD8+ T cells sorted from blood, obtained in a trial of the OX40 agonist ivuxolimab. The receptors were gathered from an adult with an advanced solid tumor such as melanoma, head and neck, liver or kidney cancer.

In nucleotides, the CDR3 is TGCGCCAGCAGCCCCCCGAGGACTAGCGGTTCAAGTGAGCAGTTCTTC. Its translation: CASSPPRTSGSSEQFF. The V gene is TRBV5-1, the J gene TRBJ2-1; 10 bases agree with TRBD2. The CDR3 covers 16 residues. Trimming took 4 bases from V and 9 from J; bases not matched to a gene: 13. Germline V lookup: CDR1 SGHRS, CDR2 YFSETQ.

This clone was seen once. The chain recombines TRBV4-2 with TRBJ1-5, with D tentatively TRBD1 (6 bases). The CDR3 has 17 residues. Trimming cost V 2 bases and J 2 bases, with 16 bases left between them. Germline CDR1 and CDR2: LGHNA and YNFKEQ. The CDR3 protein is CASSQTGQISGNQPQHF. The CDR3 nucleotides are TGTGCCAGCAGCCAAACGGGACAAATATCTGGCAATCAGCCCCAGCATTTT.

This rearrangement joins TRBV12-5 to TRBJ2-3, with D unresolved. Germline V lookup: CDR1 LGHNT, CDR2 FRNRAP. The CDR3 totals 12 residues. Trimming removed 11 bases at V and 2 bases at J, with 11 bases between. The DNA of the CDR3 is TGTGCTCTTTTGGGGAACACAGATACGCAGTATTTT. This codes for CALLGNTDTQYF.

The V and J genes are TRBV19 and TRBJ2-1, with 7 bases fitting TRBD2. The germline V gene has CDR1 LNHDA and CDR2 SQIVND (reference sequence). V was pared by 6 bases and J by 4 bases, with 15 bases of the junction left unmatched. This CDR3 comprises 17 residues. CDR3 protein: CASSRGLGTNRYNEQFF. As DNA, the CDR3 is TGTGCCAGTAGCCGGGGCCTAGGGACTAACCGATACAATGAGCAGTTCTTC.

Notes on this clone: Other DNA sequences from this sample encode an identical CDR3 as well. This sequence joins TRBV20-1 and TRBJ1-1; no clear D gene. The CDR3 is 11 residues long. V was cut by 0 bases and J by 3 bases, with 2 bases left in between. Germline V gene data show CDR1 as DFQATT and CDR2 as SNEGSKA (reference sequence). The chain's CDR3 is CSAREDTEAFF. As DNA, the CDR3 is TGCAGTGCTAGAGAAGACACTGAAGCTTTCTTT.

The chain combines TRBV7-2 with TRBJ2-7; D gene unclear. Germline CDR1 is SGHTA and CDR2 is FQGNSA. This CDR3 has 14 amino acids. V lost 5 bases to trimming and J lost 1 base, with 12 bases between them. Here the CDR3 reads CASSLSRSSYEQYF. In DNA, the CDR3 is TGTGCCAGCAGCCTAAGCAGGAGTTCCTACGAGCAGTACTTC.

The V and J genes are TRBV7-2 and TRBJ2-2; TRBD1 matches 9 bases. V lost 4 bases to trimming and J lost 9 bases; unmatched junction nucleotides: 9. Germline assignment: CDR1 SGHTA and CDR2 FQGNSA. There are 15 residues in the CDR3. The CDR3 DNA reads TGTGCCAGCAGCTACGGGACAGGGAATACCAGGGAGCTGTTTTTT. Protein product: CASSYGTGNTRELFF.

This clone was counted a few times. This chain joins TRBV28 and TRBJ2-1; 12 bases are a match to TRBD1. The CDR3 consists of 17 residues. Germline V gene sequence: CDR1 MDHEN, CDR2 SYDVKM. The V gene end was trimmed by 6 bases and the J gene end by 9 bases; junction bases not matched to a gene: 15. Here the CDR3 DNA reads TGTGCCAGCAGAAAAAGCCGGGACAGGGGGCCCCGGGGTGAGCAGTTCTTC. This sequence encodes CASRKSRDRGPRGEQFF. Variable domain in full (rest from reference TRBV28 and TRBJ2-1): DVKVTQSSRYLVKRTGEKVFLECVQDMDHENMFWYRQDPGLGLRLIYFSYDVKMKEKGDIPEGYSVSREKKERFSLILESASTNQTSMYLCASRKSRDRGPRGEQFFGPGTRLTVL.

The chain uses TRBV2 and TRBJ2-3; D is uncertain. The V end lost 7 bases, the J end lost 3 bases, and 11 bases lay between the germline ends. The CDR3 extends over 13 amino acids. From germline, CDR1 is SNHLY and CDR2 FYNNEI. CDR3 bases: TGTGCCAGCACCACCCGGCGGACAGATACGCAGTATTTT. Amino acid sequence: CASTTRRTDTQYF.

This chain connects TRBV13 to TRBJ2-3, with 7 nucleotides matching TRBD2. Germline V CDR1 and CDR2: PRHDT, FYEKMQ (reference sequence). The CDR3 is made up of 15 amino acids. The junction had 2 bases not matched to a gene; V was cut back by 2 bases and J by 0 bases. CDR3 DNA: TGTGCCAGCAGCTTAAAGCGGGGTAGCACAGATACGCAGTATTTT. Translation gives CASSLKRGSTDTQYF.

V gene TRBV5-1 combines with J gene TRBJ2-5; 7 bases map to TRBD1. CDR1 SGHRS and CDR2 YFSETQ come from the germline V gene. V lost 0 bases to trimming and J lost 4 bases; unmatched junction nucleotides: 3. This CDR3 has 14 amino acids. In DNA form, the CDR3 reads TGCGCCAGCAGCTTGGGACAGGGACGAGAGACCCAGTACTTC. It codes for CASSLGQGRETQYF.

The chain recombines TRBV10-3 with TRBJ2-2, with TRBD1 matching over 9 bases. This CDR3 contains 17 residues. Trimming removed 6 bases from V and 1 base from J; junction bases left unmatched: 9. In germline, CDR1 is ENHRY, CDR2 SYGVKD. The CDR3 loop is CAIRGIGTGLNTGELFF. The CDR3 DNA reads TGTGCCATCAGGGGTATTGGGACAGGGCTGAACACCGGGGAGCTGTTTTTT.

The chain is built from TRBV19 and TRBJ1-2, with D possibly being TRBD1 (6 bases). V lost 7 bases to trimming and J lost 0 bases, with 15 bases between them. The germline V gene encodes CDR1 LNHDA and CDR2 SQIVND (reference sequence). This CDR3 contains 15 residues. The CDR3 loop is CASKPPGAANYGYTF. The CDR3 DNA reads TGTGCCAGTAAACCCCCGGGGGCAGCTAACTATGGCTACACCTTC.

The rearrangement uses TRBV7-2 and TRBJ1-2; D gene unclear. Trimming shortened V by 1 base and J by 1 base, and 10 bases separated the two germline ends. The CDR3 runs to 15 residues. CDR1 and CDR2 (germline): SGHTA, FQGNSA. The CDR3 is CASSLGPAGNYGYTF. The CDR3 nucleotides are TGTGCCAGCAGCTTAGGCCCTGCGGGTAACTATGGCTACACCTTC. Complete variable domain (other parts from reference TRBV7-2 and TRBJ1-2): GAGVSQSPSNKVTEKGKDVELRCDPISGHTALYWYRQSLGQGLEFLIYFQGNSAPDKSGLPSDRFSAERTGGSVSTLTIQRTQQEDSAVYLCASSLGPAGNYGYTFGSGTRLTVV.

The chain couples TRBV10-3 to TRBJ1-2; D unclear. The CDR3 has 13 residues. The V end lost 3 bases, the J end lost 1 base, and 6 bases lay between the germline ends. Germline V gene data show CDR1 as ENHRY and CDR2 as SYGVKD. The DNA for the CDR3 is TGTGCCATCAGTGATGGTAATAACTATGGCTACACCTTC. Its translation: CAISDGNNYGYTF.

V usage is TRBV29-1 and J usage is TRBJ2-4; D ambiguous. This CDR3 is 12 amino acids long. Germline assignment: CDR1 SQVTM and CDR2 ANQGSEA. V was cut by 2 bases and J by 4 bases, with 6 bases left in between. In DNA form, the CDR3 reads TGCAGCGTTGAACGGCTAAAAAACATTCAGTACTTC. Encoded protein: CSVERLKNIQYF. The entire variable domain, with the rest obtained from reference TRBV29-1 and TRBJ2-4, is as follows: SAVISQKPSRDICQRGTSLTIQCQVDSQVTMMFWYRQQPGQSLTLIATANQGSEATYESGFVIDKFPISRPNLTFSTLTVSNMSPEDSSIYLCSVERLKNIQYFGAGTRLSVL.

This clone has a count of ten or more. V usage is TRBV25-1 and J usage is TRBJ1-1; no clear D gene. Germline V gives CDR1 MGHDK, CDR2 SYGVNS. The V end lost 6 bases, the J end lost 1 base, and 15 bases lay between the germline ends. The CDR3 is 15 amino acids. For the CDR3, the DNA is TGTGCCAGCAGAAGAGGTTTCCCCCCGAACACTGAAGCTTTCTTT. Its translation: CASRRGFPPNTEAFF.

This chain joins TRBV28 and TRBJ1-6; D gene uncertain. CDR1 is MDHEN and CDR2 is SYDVKM in the germline V gene. This CDR3 is 15 amino acids long. V was cut by 2 bases and J by 5 bases, with 10 bases left in between. The CDR3 DNA follows: TGTGCCAGCAGTTTACTCAGGTGGGATAATTCACCCCTCCACTTT. The encoded protein is CASSLLRWDNSPLHF.

The chain has TRBV5-4 and TRBJ2-7, with TRBD1 matching 8 bases. The CDR3 runs 15 residues. From germline, CDR1 is SGHNT and CDR2 YYREEE (reference sequence). V was clipped by 2 bases and J by 1 base; unmatched bases: 5. CDR3 sequence (DNA): TGTGCCAGCAGCTTTAGCGGACAGGGTTCCTACGAGCAGTACTTC. Protein sequence: CASSFSGQGSYEQYF.

This clone appeared once. This sequence joins TRBV30 and TRBJ1-2; tentatively, D is TRBD1 (5 bases). The V gene's germline CDR1 is GTSNPN and CDR2 SVGIG (reference sequence). This CDR3 has 13 amino acids. Trimming took off 0 bases at V and 3 bases at J, with 8 bases between the two ends. CDR3 nucleotide sequence: TGTGCCTGGAGTGTGGAGGGACACTATGGCTACACCTTC. Encoded protein: CAWSVEGHYGYTF.